The present T cell receptor (beta chain) was sequenced within a study of T-cell memory formation after mild COVID-19. MiXCR, applied by TCRdb to the 5' RACE reads, yields one record per CDR3 protein. The sample lists almost 250,000 distinct CDR3 sequences, 15% occurring once. As concerns this clonotype: The antigen is unknown.

The germline gives CDR1 SGHTA, CDR2 FQGNSA. The CDR3 is 14 residues long. With 3 bases clipped from V and 4 bases from J, the junction kept 4 bases outside the gene matches. Findings and caveats of the study: Day 15 to 85 contractors were CD4/CD8 balanced; later expanders leaned CD4+.

The sequencing sample was made of PBMCs or a T cell subset sorted from them (not recorded which). This receptor was identified in an adult woman who had mild COVID-19 (a few samples of this study predate the infection). Cell type and time point are not known. The chain links TRBV7-2 to TRBJ2-7; 9 bases line up with TRBD2. The CDR3: CASSFGTSKYEQYF. The CDR3 coding sequence is TGTGCCAGCAGCTTCGGGACTAGCAAGTACGAGCAGTACTTC.